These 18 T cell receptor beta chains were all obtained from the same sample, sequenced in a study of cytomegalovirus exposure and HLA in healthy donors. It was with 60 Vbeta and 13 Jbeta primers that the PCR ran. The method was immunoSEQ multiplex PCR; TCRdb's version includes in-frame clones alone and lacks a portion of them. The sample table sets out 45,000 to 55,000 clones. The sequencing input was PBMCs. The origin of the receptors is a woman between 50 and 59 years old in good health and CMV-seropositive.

CDR3 sequence (DNA): TGCGCCAGCAGCTTGGGGCTAGCGGTCTCCTACGAGCAGTACTTC. This translates into CASSLGLAVSYEQYF. The V and J genes are TRBV5-1 and TRBJ2-7; 7 bases are shared with TRBD2. Germline-derived CDR1 and CDR2 are SGHRS and YFSETQ. The CDR3 contains 15 residues. Losses at the gene ends were 0 bases for V and 0 bases for J; bases not matched to a gene: 3.

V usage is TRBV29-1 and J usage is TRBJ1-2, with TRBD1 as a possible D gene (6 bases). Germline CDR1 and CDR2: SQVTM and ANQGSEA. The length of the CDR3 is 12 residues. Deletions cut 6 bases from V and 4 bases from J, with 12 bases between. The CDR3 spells CSVHRGGYGYTF. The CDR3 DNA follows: TGCAGCGTACATAGGGGGGGCTATGGCTACACCTTC.

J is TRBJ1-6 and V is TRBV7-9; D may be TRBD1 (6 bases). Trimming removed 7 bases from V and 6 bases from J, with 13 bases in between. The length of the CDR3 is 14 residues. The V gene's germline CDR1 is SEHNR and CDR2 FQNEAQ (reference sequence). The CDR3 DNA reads TGTGCCAGCACTACCGGGACACCTAATTCACCCCTCCACTTT. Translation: CASTTGTPNSPLHF.

The CDR3: CATSRLRTGSDEQFF. Here the CDR3 DNA reads TGTGCCACCTCCCGGCTCCGGACAGGGAGCGATGAGCAGTTCTTC. The chain has TRBV19 and TRBJ2-1; 8 nucleotides line up with TRBD1. Germline trimming cut 10 bases from V and 8 bases from J; bases unmatched to any gene: 16. This CDR3 is 15 amino acids long. Per germline, CDR1 LNHDA and CDR2 SQIVND (reference sequence).

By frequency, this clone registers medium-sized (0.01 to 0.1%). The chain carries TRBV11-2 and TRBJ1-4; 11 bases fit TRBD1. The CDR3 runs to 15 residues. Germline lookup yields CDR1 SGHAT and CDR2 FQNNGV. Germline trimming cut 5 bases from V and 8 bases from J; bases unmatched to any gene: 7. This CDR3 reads CASSPGTGGTEKLFF. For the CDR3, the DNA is TGTGCCAGCAGCCCGGGGACAGGGGGTACGGAAAAACTGTTTTTT.

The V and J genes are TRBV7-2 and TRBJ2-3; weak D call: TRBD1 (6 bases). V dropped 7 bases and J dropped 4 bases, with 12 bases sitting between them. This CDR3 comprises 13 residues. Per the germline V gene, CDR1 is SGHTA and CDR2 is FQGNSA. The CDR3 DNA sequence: TGTGCCAGCACGGTCAGGGGCGCAGATACGCAGTATTTT. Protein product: CASTVRGADTQYF.

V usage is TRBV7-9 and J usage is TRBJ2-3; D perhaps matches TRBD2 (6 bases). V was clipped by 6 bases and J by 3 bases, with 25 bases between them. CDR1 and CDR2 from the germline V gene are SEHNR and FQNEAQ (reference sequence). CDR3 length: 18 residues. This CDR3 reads CASRSRDLGFLLTDTQYF. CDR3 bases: TGTGCCAGCAGGTCTCGGGACTTGGGCTTCCTACTGACAGATACGCAGTATTTT.

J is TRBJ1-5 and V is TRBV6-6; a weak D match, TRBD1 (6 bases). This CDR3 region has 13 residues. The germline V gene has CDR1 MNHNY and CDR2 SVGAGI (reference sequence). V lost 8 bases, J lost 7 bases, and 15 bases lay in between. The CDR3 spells CASARGGVQPQHF. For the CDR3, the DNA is TGTGCCAGCGCGAGGGGGGGGGTCCAGCCCCAGCATTTT.

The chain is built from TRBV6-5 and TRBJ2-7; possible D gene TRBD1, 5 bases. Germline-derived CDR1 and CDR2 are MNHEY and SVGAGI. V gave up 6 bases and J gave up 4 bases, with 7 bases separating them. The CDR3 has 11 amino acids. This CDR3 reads CASSAGYEQYF. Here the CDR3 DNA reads TGTGCCAGCAGCGCAGGGTACGAGCAGTACTTC.

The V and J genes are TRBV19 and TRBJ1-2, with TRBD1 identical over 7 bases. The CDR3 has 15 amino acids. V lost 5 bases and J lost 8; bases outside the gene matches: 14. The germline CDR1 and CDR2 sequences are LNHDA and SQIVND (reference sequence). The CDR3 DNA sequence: TGTGCCAGTAGTCTCCGACAGGGATTCCTGGGGGGCTACACCTTC. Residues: CASSLRQGFLGGYTF.

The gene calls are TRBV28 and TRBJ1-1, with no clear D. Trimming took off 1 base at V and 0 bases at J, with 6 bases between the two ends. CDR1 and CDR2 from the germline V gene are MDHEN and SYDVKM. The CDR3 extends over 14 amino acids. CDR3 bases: TGTGCCAGCAGTTTATCGCGGGTGAACACTGAAGCTTTCTTT. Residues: CASSLSRVNTEAFF.

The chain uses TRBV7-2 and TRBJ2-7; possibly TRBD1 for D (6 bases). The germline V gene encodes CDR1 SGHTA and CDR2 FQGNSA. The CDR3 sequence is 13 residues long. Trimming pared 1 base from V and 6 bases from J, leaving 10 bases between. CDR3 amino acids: CASSLVSRGEQYF. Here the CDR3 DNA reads TGTGCCAGCAGCTTAGTGTCCAGGGGCGAGCAGTACTTC.

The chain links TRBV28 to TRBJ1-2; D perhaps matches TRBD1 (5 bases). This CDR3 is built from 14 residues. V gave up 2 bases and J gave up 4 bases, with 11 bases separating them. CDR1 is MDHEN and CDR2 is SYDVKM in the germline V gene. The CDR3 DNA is TGTGCCAGCAGTTTAACCGTGGGGGGCTATGGCTACACCTTC. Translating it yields CASSLTVGGYGYTF.

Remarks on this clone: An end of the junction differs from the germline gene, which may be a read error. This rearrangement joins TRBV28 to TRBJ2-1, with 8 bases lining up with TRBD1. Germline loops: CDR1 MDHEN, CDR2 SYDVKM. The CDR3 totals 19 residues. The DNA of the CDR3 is TGTGCCAGCAGTTTATTACCCTCGGGACAGGCAAGCTCCGACAATGAGCAGTTCTTC. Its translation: CASSLLPSGQASSDNEQFF.

The CDR3 DNA is TGTGCCTGGGACGGAGGGACCTACGAGCAGTACTTC. Translated: CAWDGGTYEQYF. The chain links TRBV30 to TRBJ2-7; weak D call: TRBD2 (6 bases). The CDR3 extends over 12 amino acids. V shed 5 bases and J shed 2 bases, with 10 bases lying between them. Germline CDR1 GTSNPN, CDR2 SVGIG (reference sequence). The variable domain in full, with the rest retrieved from reference TRBV30 and TRBJ2-7, is SQTIHQWPATLVQPVGSPLSLECTVEGTSNPNLYWYRQAAGRGLQLLFYSVGIGQISSEVPQNLSASRPQDRQFILSSKKLLLSDSGFYLCAWDGGTYEQYFGPGTRLTVT.

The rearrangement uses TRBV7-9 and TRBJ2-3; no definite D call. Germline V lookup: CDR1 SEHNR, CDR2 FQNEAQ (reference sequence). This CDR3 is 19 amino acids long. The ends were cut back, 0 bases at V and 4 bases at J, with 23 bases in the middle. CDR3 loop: CASSLAGWAALKRSDTQYF. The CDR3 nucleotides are TGTGCCAGCAGCTTAGCTGGGTGGGCAGCACTTAAAAGATCAGATACGCAGTATTTT.

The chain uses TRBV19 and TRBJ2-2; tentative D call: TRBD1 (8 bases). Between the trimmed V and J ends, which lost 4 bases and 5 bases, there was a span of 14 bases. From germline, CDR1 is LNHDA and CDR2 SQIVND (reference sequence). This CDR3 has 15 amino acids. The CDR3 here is CASSTHRGGTGELFF. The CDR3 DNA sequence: TGTGCCAGTAGTACGCACAGGGGGGGGACCGGGGAGCTGTTTTTT. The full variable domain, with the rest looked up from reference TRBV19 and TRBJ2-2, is DGGITQSPKYLFRKEGQNVTLSCEQNLNHDAMYWYRQDPGQGLRLIYYSQIVNDFQKGDIAEGYSVSREKKESFPLTVTSAQKNPTAFYLCASSTHRGGTGELFFGEGSRLTVL.

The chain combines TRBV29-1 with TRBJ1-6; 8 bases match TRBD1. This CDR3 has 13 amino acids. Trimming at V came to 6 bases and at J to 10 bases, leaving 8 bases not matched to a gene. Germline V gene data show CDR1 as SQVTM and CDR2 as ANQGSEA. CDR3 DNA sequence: TGCAGCGTGGCCACAGGGGGAGGATCACCCCTCCACTTT. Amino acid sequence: CSVATGGGSPLHF.